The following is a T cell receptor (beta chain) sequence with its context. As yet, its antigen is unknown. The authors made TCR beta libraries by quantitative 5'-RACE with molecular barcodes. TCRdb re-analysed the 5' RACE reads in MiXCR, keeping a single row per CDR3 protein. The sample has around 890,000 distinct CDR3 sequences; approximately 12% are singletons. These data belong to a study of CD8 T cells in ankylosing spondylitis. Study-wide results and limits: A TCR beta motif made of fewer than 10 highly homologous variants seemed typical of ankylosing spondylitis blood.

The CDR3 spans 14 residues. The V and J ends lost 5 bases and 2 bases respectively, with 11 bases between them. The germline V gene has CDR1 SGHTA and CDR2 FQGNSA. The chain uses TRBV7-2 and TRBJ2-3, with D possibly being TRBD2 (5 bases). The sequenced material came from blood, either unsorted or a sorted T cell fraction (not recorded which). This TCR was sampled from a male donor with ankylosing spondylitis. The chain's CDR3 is CASSPRRDTDTQYF. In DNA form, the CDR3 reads TGTGCCAGCAGCCCCCGTCGGGACACAGATACGCAGTATTTT.